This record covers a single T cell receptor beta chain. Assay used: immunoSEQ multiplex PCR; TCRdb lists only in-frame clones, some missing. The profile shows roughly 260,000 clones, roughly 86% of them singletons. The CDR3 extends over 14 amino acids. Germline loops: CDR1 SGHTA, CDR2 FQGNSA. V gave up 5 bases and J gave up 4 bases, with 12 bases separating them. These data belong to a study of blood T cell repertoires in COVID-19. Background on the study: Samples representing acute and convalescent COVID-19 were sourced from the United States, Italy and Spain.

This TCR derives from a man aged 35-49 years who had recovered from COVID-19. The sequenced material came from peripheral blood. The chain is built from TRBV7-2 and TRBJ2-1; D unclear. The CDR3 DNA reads TGTGCCAGCAGCCCTCGCGCGACATACAATGAGCAGTTCTTC. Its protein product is CASSPRATYNEQFF.